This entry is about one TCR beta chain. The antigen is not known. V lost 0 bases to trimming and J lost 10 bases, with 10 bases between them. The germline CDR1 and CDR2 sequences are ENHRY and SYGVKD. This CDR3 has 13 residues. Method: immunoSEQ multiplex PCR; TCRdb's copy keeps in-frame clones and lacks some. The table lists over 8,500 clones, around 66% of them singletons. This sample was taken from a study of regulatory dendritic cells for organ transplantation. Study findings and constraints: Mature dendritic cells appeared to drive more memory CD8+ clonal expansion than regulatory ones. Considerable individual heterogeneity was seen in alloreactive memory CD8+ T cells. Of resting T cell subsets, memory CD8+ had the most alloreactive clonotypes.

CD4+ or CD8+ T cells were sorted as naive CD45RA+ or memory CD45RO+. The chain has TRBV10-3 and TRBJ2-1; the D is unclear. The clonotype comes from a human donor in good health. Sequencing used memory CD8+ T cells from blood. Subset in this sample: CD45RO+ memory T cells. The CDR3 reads CAISESAEREQFF. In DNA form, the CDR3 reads TGTGCCATCAGTGAGTCGGCCGAAAGGGAGCAGTTCTTC.